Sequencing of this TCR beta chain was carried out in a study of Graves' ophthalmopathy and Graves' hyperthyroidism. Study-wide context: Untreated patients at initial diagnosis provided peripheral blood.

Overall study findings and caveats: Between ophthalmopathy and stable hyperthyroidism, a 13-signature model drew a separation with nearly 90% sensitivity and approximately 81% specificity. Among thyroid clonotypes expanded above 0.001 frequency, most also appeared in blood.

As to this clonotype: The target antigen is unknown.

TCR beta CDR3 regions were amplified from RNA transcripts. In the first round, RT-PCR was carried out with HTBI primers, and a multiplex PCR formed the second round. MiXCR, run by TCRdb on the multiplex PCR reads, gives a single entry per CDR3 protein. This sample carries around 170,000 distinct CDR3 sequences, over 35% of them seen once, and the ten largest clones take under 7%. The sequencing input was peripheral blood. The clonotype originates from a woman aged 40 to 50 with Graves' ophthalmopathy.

The CDR3 bases are TGTGCCACCAGCAAGGGGACCCCCCAAGAGACCCAGTACTTC. This sequence encodes CATSKGTPQETQYF. V gene TRBV15 combines with J gene TRBJ2-5, with D perhaps assigned TRBD1 or TRBD2 (5 bases each). Per the germline V gene, CDR1 is LNHNV and CDR2 is YYDKDF (reference sequence). The CDR3 spans 14 residues. With 4 bases removed from V and 1 base from J, the gap between germline ends came to 10 bases.